This TCR beta chain comes out of a study of T-cell reconstitution after alpha-beta-depleted transplantation in children. This clonotype was counted many times. Using unique molecular identifiers, the investigators prepared the TCRbeta library. In TCRdb, the PCR reads were re-called with MiXCR into one record per CDR3 protein. The sample shows 200,000 to 250,000 distinct CDR3 sequences, around 12% of them seen only once. Trimming stripped 0 bases from V and 0 bases from J, with 8 bases between. The CDR3 runs 15 residues. Germline assignment: CDR1 SGHDT and CDR2 YYEEEE. The chain couples TRBV5-6 to TRBJ2-3; D is undetermined. This material consisted of PBMCs from the stem cell graft donor, taken from the stem cell graft. This TCR was sampled from a human donor who donated a stem cell graft to a child with acute lymphoblastic leukemia. The CDR3 nucleotides read TGTGCCAGCAGCTTGGGCTTCGGTAGCACAGATACGCAGTATTTT. As protein: CASSLGFGSTDTQYF.